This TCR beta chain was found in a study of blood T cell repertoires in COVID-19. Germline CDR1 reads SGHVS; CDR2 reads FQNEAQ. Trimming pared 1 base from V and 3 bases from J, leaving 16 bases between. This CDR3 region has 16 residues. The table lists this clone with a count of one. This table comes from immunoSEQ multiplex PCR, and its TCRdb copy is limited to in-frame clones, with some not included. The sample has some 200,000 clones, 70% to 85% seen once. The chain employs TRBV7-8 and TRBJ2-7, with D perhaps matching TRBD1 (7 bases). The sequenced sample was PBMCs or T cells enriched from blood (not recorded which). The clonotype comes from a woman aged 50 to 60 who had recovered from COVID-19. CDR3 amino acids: CASSLGRGQGGYEQYF. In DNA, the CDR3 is TGTGCCAGCAGCTTAGGACGGGGCCAGGGGGGCTACGAGCAGTACTTC.